This TCR beta chain was profiled in a study of T cell responses to AZD1222 COVID-19 vaccine. The protocol was immunoSEQ multiplex PCR, while the TCRdb copy is restricted to in-frame clones and leaves out a portion. The table includes more than 95,000 clones, roughly 92% detected once. For this clone: Its specificity is unknown.

V was pared by 2 bases and J by 3 bases, with 10 bases between. Germline assignment: CDR1 KGHSH and CDR2 LQKENI. CDR3 length: 14 amino acids. Study outcomes and limitations: The repertoires were collected only after the peak T cell response.

The chain carries TRBV18 and TRBJ2-5; D gene uncertain. The TCR was taken from an adult who received the AZD1222 COVID-19 vaccine. The sequencing here drew on peripheral blood, taken 28 days after the second AZD1222 dose. CDR3 DNA: TGTGCCAGCTCACCAGTTAGGACCGAAGAGACCCAGTACTTC. It is translated as CASSPVRTEETQYF.